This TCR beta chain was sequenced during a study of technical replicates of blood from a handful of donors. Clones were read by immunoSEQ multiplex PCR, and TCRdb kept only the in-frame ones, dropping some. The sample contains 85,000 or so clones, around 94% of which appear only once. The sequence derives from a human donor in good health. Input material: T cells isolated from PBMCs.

The CDR3 region is CASSAQKRGPAWHTQYF. CDR3 nucleotide sequence: TGTGCCAGCAGCGCACAAAAGCGGGGACCCGCGTGGCATACGCAGTATTTT. The chain recombines TRBV7-9 with TRBJ2-3, with 7 bases matching TRBD2. Looked up from germline, CDR1 is SEHNR and CDR2 is FQNEAQ (reference sequence). This CDR3 comprises 17 residues. The V gene end was trimmed by 5 bases and the J gene end by 7 bases; junction bases not matched to a gene: 18.